This record covers a single T cell receptor (beta chain). What it binds is not known. For sorted subsets, roughly 210 ng DNA per replicate equaled about 31,000 T cell genomes. Using immunoSEQ multiplex PCR, the repertoire was profiled, and TCRdb retains in-frame clones only, with some absent. The table lists around 2.5 million clones, 80% to 95% of them singletons. CDR1 and CDR2 (germline): KGHSH, LQKENI. V lost 4 bases to trimming and J lost 0 bases; unmatched junction nucleotides: 6. The CDR3 is 17 residues long. The data belong to a study of shared clonotypes between healthy human individuals. Study-level information: Each donor had three CD4 naive, three CD4 memory, two CD8 naive and one CD8 memory plate.

Findings and limits, study-wide: Relative to their counterparts shared across all four donors, non-shared clonotypes exhibited diminished generation probabilities.

This TCR was sampled from a man between 18 and 35 years old in good health. Some clones in this sample may be carry-over from other donors' samples. The V gene is TRBV18, the J gene TRBJ2-6; 7 nucleotides match TRBD1. Sequenced sample: naive CD4+ T cells from PBMCs. Subset defined: CD45RA+ positively selected. Here the CDR3 DNA reads TGTGCCAGCTCACAGGGACAGATTAGCTCTGGGGCCAACGTCCTGACTTTC. This translates into CASSQGQISSGANVLTF.